What follows are 10 T cell receptor beta chains derived from one specimen sequenced in a study of control samples from healthy donors and cancer patients. Sequencing was performed with immunoSEQ multiplex PCR; in TCRdb, only in-frame clones are kept and a portion is missing. The sample consists of 200,000 or so clones, about 89% of them appearing once. The sequenced sample was blood. Receptors were obtained from a man under 40 in good health.

The chain is built from TRBV11-3 and TRBJ2-1, with TRBD2 as a possible D gene (5 bases). From germline, CDR1 is SGHNT and CDR2 YENEEA. Deletions cut 5 bases from V and 5 bases from J, with 7 bases between. The CDR3 contains 12 residues. The CDR3 nucleotides read TGTGCCAGCAGCGGACTGAACAATGAGCAGTTCTTC. Translation: CASSGLNNEQFF. The full variable domain, in which reference TRBV11-3 and TRBJ2-1 provide the parts outside the CDR3, is EAGVVQSPRYKIIEKKQPVAFWCNPISGHNTLYWYLQNLGQGPELLIRYENEEAVDDSQLPKDRFSAERLKGVDSTLKIQPAELGDSAVYLCASSGLNNEQFFGPGTRLTVL.

The chain couples TRBV7-3 to TRBJ2-7; no clear D. Trimming stripped 0 bases from V and 5 bases from J, with 14 bases between. CDR1 and CDR2 (germline): SGHTA, FQGTGA. The CDR3 is 15 amino acids. The CDR3 bases are TGTGCCAGCAGCTTAACTGCGGACCGCGCACACGAGCAGTACTTC. It codes for CASSLTADRAHEQYF. Complete variable domain (other parts from reference TRBV7-3 and TRBJ2-7): GAGVSQTPSNKVTEKGKYVELRCDPISGHTALYWYRQSLGQGPEFLIYFQGTGAADDSGLPNDRFFAVRPEGSVSTLKIQRTERGDSAVYLCASSLTADRAHEQYFGPGTRLTVT.

This chain links TRBV7-9 with TRBJ2-3; 10 bases are shared with TRBD1. Germline V CDR1 and CDR2: SEHNR, FQNEAQ (reference sequence). V dropped 5 bases and J dropped 9; count of bases not matched to a gene: 11. The CDR3 consists of 15 residues. CDR3 region: CASSLTGTGVETQYF. DNA for the CDR3: TGTGCCAGCAGCCTCACCGGGACAGGGGTTGAGACGCAGTATTTT.

The DNA for the CDR3 is TGTGCCAGCAGCCAAGATCAGACGGATACGCAGTATTTT. It is translated as CASSQDQTDTQYF. The chain has TRBV4-2 and TRBJ2-3; unclear D gene. The CDR3 consists of 13 residues. V was trimmed by 0 bases and J by 6 bases, leaving 7 bases between them. CDR1 is LGHNA and CDR2 is YNFKEQ in the germline V gene.

As to this clone: The same CDR3 is also encoded by other DNA sequences in this sample. The rearrangement links TRBV3-1 (or the pseudogene TRBV3-2) to TRBJ1-1; TRBD1 matches 8 bases. The length of the CDR3 is 15 residues. Per germline, CDR1 LGHDT and CDR2 YNNKEL (reference sequence). Trimming took 1 base from V and 1 from J; bases not matched to a gene: 2. In DNA, the CDR3 is TGTGCCAGCAGCCAAGGCGGACAGGGGAACACTGAAGCTTTCTTT. This translates into CASSQGGQGNTEAFF.

V gene TRBV19 combines with J gene TRBJ2-7; D is possibly TRBD1 (5 bases). The CDR3 sequence is 12 residues long. Per germline, CDR1 LNHDA and CDR2 SQIVND (reference sequence). V was shortened by 5 bases and J by 5 bases, with 10 bases between the two germline ends. In DNA form, the CDR3 reads TGTGCCAGTAGTCTTCAGGGCCACGAGCAGTACTTC. It translates to CASSLQGHEQYF.

This chain links TRBV7-2 with TRBJ2-3; D call uncertain. This CDR3 has 15 residues. Germline CDR1 SGHTA, CDR2 FQGNSA. The V end was cut by 3 bases, the J end by 0 bases, with 10 bases between. CDR3 loop: CASSFLTTSTDTQYF. The CDR3 DNA reads TGTGCCAGCAGCTTTCTGACCACTAGCACAGATACGCAGTATTTT. The full variable domain, with the rest looked up from reference TRBV7-2 and TRBJ2-3, is GAGVSQSPSNKVTEKGKDVELRCDPISGHTALYWYRQSLGQGLEFLIYFQGNSAPDKSGLPSDRFSAERTGGSVSTLTIQRTQQEDSAVYLCASSFLTTSTDTQYFGPGTRLTVL.

V gene TRBV7-8 combines with J gene TRBJ2-1; 11 nucleotides match TRBD2. The CDR3 runs 18 residues. CDR1 is SGHVS and CDR2 is FQNEAQ in the germline V gene. The V and J ends lost 1 base and 2 bases, in that order; junction bases with no gene match: 7. The CDR3 DNA is TGTGCCAGCAGCTTAGAGGGCTTACTAGCGGGAGCCTACAATGAGCAGTTCTTC. Translating it yields CASSLEGLLAGAYNEQFF.

The chain recombines TRBV5-6 with TRBJ1-2, with TRBD1 matching over 7 bases. This CDR3 has 11 amino acids. Germline assignment: CDR1 SGHDT and CDR2 YYEEEE. Trimming cost V 5 bases and J 9 bases; bases outside gene matches: 4. CDR3 in DNA: TGTGCCAGCAGTTGGAGGGGGCGCTACACCTTC. Amino acid sequence: CASSWRGRYTF.

V is TRBV3-1 (or the pseudogene TRBV3-2) and J is TRBJ1-1; D remains unclear. Trimming took 0 bases from V and 4 from J, leaving 6 bases between them. The CDR3 is 13 residues long. The germline V gene has CDR1 LGHDT and CDR2 YNNKEL (reference sequence). CDR3 nucleotides: TGTGCCAGCAGCCAAGAACGAGGCACTGAAGCTTTCTTT. It yields the protein CASSQERGTEAFF.